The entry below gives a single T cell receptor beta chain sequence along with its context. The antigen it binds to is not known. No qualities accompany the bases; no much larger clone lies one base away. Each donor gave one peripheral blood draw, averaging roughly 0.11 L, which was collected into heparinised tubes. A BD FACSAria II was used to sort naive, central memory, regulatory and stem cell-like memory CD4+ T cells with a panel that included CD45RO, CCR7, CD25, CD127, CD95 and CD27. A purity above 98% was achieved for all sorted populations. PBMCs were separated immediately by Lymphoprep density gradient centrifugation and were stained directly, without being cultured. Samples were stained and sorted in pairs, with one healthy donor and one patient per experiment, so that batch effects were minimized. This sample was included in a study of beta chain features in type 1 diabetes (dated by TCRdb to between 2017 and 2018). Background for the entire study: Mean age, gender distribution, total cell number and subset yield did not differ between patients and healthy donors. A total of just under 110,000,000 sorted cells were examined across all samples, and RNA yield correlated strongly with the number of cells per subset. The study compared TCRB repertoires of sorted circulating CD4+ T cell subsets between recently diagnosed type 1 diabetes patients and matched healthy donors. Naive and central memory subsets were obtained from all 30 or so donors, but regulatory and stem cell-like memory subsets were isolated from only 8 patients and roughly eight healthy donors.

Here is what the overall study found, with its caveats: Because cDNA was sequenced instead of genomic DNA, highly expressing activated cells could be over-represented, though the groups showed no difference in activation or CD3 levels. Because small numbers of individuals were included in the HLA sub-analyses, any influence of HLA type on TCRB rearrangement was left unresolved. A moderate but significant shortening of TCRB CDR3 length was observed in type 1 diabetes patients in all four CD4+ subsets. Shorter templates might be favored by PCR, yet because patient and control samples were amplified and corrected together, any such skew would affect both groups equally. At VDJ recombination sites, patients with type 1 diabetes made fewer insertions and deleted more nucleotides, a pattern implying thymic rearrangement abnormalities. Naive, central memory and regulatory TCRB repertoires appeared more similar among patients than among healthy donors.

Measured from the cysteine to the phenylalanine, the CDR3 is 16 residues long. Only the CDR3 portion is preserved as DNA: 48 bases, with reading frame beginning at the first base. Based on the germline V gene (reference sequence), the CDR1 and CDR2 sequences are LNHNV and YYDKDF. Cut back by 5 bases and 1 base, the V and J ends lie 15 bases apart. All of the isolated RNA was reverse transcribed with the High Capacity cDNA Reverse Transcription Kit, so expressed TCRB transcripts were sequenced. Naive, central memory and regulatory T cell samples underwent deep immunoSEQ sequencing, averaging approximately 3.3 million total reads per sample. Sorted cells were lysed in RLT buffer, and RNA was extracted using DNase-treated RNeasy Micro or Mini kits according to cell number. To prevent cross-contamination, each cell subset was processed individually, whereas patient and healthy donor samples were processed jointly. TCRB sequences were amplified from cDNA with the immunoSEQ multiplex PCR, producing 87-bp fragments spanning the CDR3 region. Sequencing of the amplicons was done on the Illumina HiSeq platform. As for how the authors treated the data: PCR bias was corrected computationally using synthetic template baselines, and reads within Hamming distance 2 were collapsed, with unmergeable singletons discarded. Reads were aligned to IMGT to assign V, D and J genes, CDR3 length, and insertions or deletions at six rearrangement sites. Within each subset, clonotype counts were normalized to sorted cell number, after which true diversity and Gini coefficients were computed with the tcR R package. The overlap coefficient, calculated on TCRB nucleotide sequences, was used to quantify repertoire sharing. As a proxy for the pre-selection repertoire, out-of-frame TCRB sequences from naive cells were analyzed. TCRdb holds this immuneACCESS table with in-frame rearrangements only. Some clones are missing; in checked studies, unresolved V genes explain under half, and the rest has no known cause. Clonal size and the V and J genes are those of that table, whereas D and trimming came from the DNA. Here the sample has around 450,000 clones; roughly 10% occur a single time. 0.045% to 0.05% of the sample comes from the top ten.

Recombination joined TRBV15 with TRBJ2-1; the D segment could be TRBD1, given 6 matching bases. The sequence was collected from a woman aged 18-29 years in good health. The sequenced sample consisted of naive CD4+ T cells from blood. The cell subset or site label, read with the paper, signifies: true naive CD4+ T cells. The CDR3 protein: CATSRKGVSSYNEQFF. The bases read TGTGCCACCAGCCGAAAGGGGGTATCGTCCTACAATGAGCAGTTCTTC.